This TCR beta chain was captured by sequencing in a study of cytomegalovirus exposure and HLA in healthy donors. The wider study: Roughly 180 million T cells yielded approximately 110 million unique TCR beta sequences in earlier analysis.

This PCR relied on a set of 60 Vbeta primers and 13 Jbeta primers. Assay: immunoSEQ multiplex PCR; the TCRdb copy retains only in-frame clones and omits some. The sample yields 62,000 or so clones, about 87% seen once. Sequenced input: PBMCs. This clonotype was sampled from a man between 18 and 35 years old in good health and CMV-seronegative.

Here the CDR3 DNA reads TGTGCCAGCAGGAGGACAGGAGGACAGCCCCAGCATTTT. It codes for CASRRTGGQPQHF. This sequence joins TRBV6-5 and TRBJ1-5, with 7 bases aligning to TRBD1. Germline V gives CDR1 MNHEY, CDR2 SVGAGI. The CDR3 contains 13 residues. Unmatched junction bases numbered 6, after V lost 6 bases and J lost 7 bases.